This T cell receptor (beta chain) is from a study of OX40 agonist ivuxolimab in advanced cancers. Measured with immunoSEQ multiplex PCR; TCRdb has only the in-frame clones, and not every one. The table has some 72,000 clones, about 80% seen once. Trimming pared 0 bases from V and 1 base from J, leaving 7 bases between. The length of the CDR3 is 14 residues. Germline-derived CDR1 and CDR2 are SGDLS and YYNGEE. Autoimmune disease history or systemic immunosuppression excluded patients. This chain uses TRBV9 with TRBJ1-2; D gene unclear. The TCR was taken from an adult with an advanced solid tumor such as melanoma, head and neck, liver or kidney cancer. The sequencing here drew on CD4+ or CD8+ T cells sorted from blood, taken in a trial of the OX40 agonist ivuxolimab. Here the CDR3 DNA reads TGTGCCAGCAGCGTAGACGGCAGTAACTATGGCTACACCTTC. As protein: CASSVDGSNYGYTF.